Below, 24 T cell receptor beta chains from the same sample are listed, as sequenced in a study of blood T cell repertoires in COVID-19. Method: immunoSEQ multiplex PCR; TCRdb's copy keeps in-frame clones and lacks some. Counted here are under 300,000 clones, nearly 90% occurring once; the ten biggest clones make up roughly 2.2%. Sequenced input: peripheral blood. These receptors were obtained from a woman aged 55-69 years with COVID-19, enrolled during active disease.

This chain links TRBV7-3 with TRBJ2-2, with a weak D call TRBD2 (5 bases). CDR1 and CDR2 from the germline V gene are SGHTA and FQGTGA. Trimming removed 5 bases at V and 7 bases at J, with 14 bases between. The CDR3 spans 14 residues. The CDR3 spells CASSPTSFGGELFF. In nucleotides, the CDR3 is TGTGCCAGCAGCCCAACTAGTTTTGGCGGGGAGCTGTTTTTT.

This chain's CDR3 is CASIWGVEAFF. The CDR3 region has the DNA TGTGCCAGCATATGGGGGGTTGAAGCTTTCTTT. This sequence joins TRBV5-4 and TRBJ1-1; D possibly corresponds to TRBD1 (5 bases). Germline V lookup: CDR1 SGHNT, CDR2 YYREEE (reference sequence). V was shortened by 6 bases and J by 7 bases, with 10 bases between the two germline ends. The CDR3 is 11 residues long.

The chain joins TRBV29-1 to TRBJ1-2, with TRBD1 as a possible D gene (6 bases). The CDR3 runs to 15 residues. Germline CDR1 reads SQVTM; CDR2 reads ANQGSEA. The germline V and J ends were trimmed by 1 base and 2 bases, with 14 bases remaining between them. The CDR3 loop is CSVEARQGLNYGYTF. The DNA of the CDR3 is TGCAGCGTTGAAGCACGGCAGGGGTTAAACTATGGCTACACCTTC. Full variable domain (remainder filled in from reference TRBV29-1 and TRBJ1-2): SAVISQKPSRDICQRGTSLTIQCQVDSQVTMMFWYRQQPGQSLTLIATANQGSEATYESGFVIDKFPISRPNLTFSTLTVSNMSPEDSSIYLCSVEARQGLNYGYTFGSGTRLTVV.

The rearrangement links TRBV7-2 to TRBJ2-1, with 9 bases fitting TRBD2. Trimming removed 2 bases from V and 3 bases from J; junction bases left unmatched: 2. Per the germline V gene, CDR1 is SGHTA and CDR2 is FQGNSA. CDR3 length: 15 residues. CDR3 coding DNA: TGTGCCAGCAGCTTACTAGCGGGGAGCTACAATGAGCAGTTCTTC. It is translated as CASSLLAGSYNEQFF.

DNA for the CDR3: TGTGCCAGCAGTCGCGGCCCGGGAGGTGGCTACACCTTC. Protein: CASSRGPGGGYTF. The chain joins TRBV27 to TRBJ1-2; D is uncertain. CDR1 is MNHEY and CDR2 is SMNVEV in the germline V gene (reference sequence). Trimming took 5 bases from V and 7 from J, leaving 14 bases between them. CDR3 length: 13 residues.

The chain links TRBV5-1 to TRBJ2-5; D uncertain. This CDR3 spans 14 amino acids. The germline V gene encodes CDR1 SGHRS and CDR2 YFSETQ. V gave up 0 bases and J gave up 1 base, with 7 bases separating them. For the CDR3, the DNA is TGCGCCAGCAGCTTGGGGGCAGTCCAAGAGACCCAGTACTTC. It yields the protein CASSLGAVQETQYF.

CDR3: CAWIMKNRGGNTIYF. DNA of the CDR3: TGTGCCTGGATCATGAAGAACAGGGGGGGAAACACCATATATTTT. V usage is TRBV30 and J usage is TRBJ1-3; 8 nucleotides match TRBD1. The CDR3 sequence is 15 residues long. V shed 4 bases and J 4 bases; nucleotides not matched to a gene: 9. Germline assignment: CDR1 GTSNPN and CDR2 SVGIG (reference sequence).

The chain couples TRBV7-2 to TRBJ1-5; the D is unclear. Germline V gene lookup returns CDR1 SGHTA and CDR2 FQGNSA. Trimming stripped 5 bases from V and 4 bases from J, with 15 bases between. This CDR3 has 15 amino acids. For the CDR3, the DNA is TGTGCCAGCAGCCTGGAGGGCGGTTATAATCAGCCCCAGCATTTT. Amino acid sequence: CASSLEGGYNQPQHF. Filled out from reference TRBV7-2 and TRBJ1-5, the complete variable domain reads GAGVSQSPSNKVTEKGKDVELRCDPISGHTALYWYRQSLGQGLEFLIYFQGNSAPDKSGLPSDRFSAERTGGSVSTLTIQRTQQEDSAVYLCASSLEGGYNQPQHFGDGTRLSIL.

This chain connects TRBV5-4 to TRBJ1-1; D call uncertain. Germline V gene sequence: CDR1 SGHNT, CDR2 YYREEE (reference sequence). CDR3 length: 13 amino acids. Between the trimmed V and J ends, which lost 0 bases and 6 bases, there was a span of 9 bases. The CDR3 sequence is CASSLAGSAEAFF. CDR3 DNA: TGTGCCAGCAGCTTGGCGGGGTCGGCTGAAGCTTTCTTT.

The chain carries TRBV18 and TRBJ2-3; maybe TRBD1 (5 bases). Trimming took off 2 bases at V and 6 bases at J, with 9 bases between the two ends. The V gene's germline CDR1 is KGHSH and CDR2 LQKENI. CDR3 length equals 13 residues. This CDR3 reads CASSPVSGDTQYF. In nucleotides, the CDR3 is TGTGCCAGCTCACCAGTCTCAGGGGATACGCAGTATTTT.

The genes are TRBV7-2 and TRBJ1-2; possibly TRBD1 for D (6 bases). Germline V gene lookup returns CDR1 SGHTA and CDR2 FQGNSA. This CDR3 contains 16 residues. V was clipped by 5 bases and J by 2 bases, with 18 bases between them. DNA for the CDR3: TGTGCCAGCAGCCTAATGGCGGGGGGCATAAACTATGGCTACACCTTC. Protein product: CASSLMAGGINYGYTF.

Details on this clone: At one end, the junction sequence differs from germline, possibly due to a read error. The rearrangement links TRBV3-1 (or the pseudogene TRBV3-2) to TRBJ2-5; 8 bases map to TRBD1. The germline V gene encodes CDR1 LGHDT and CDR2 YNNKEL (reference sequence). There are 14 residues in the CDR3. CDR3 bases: TGTGCCAGCAACCAACAGGGGGTTCGGGAGACCCAGTACTTC. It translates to CASNQQGVRETQYF.

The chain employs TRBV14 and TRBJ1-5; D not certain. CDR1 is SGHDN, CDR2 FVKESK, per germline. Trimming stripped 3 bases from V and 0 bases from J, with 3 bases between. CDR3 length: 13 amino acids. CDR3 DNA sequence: TGTGCCAGCAGCCACTCTAGCAATCAGCCCCAGCATTTT. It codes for CASSHSSNQPQHF.

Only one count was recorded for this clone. The CDR3 sequence is CALGRERQPQHF. The CDR3 nucleotides are TGTGCCTTAGGGAGGGAGCGACAGCCCCAGCATTTT. The chain joins TRBV6-6 to TRBJ1-5; D remains unclear. Trimming stripped 11 bases from V and 7 bases from J, with 15 bases between. CDR1 is MNHNY, CDR2 SVGAGI, per germline (reference sequence). The CDR3 covers 12 residues.

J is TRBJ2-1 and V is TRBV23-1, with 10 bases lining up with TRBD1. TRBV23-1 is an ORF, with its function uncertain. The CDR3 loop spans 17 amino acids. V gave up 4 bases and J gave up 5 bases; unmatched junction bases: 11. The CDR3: CASSPHSRDRGNNEQFF. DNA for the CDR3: TGCGCCAGCAGTCCTCACTCCCGGGACAGGGGAAACAATGAGCAGTTCTTC.

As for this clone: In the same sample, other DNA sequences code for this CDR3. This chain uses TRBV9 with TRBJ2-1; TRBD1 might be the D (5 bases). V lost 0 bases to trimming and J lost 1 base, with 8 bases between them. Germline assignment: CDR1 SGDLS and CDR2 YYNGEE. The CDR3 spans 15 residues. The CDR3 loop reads CASSVGQGSYNEQFF. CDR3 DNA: TGTGCCAGCAGCGTAGGGCAGGGTTCCTACAATGAGCAGTTCTTC.

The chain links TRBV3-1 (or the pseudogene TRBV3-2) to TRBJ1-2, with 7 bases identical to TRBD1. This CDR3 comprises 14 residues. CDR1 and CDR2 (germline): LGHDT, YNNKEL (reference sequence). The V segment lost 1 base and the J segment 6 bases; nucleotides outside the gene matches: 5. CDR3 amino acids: CASSQGFRGNGYTF. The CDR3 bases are TGTGCCAGCAGCCAAGGGTTCAGGGGGAATGGCTACACCTTC.

CDR3: CASSINRGGQETQYF. CDR3 in DNA: TGTGCCAGTAGTATTAACAGGGGAGGCCAAGAGACCCAGTACTTC. This chain connects TRBV19 to TRBJ2-5, with a tentative D call TRBD1 (7 bases). V dropped 3 bases and J dropped 1 base, with 12 bases sitting between them. The CDR3 loop spans 15 amino acids. Germline V gene lookup returns CDR1 LNHDA and CDR2 SQIVND (reference sequence).

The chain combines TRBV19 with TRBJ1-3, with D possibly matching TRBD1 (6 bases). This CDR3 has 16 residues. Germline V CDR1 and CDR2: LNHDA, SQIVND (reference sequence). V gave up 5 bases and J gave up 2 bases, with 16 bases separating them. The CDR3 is CASSVTGSGPGNTIYF. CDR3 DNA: TGTGCCAGTAGTGTCACAGGGTCCGGCCCTGGAAACACCATATATTTT.

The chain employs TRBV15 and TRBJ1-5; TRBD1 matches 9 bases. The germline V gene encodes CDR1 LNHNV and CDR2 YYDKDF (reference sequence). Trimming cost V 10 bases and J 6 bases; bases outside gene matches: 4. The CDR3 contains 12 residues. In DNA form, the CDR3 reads TGTGCCATCGGACAGGGGACTCAGCCCCAGCATTTT. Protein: CAIGQGTQPQHF.

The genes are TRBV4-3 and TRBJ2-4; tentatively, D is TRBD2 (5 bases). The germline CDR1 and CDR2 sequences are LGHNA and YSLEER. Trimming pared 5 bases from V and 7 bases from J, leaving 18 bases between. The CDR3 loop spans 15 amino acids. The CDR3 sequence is CASSSQPLGGNIQYF. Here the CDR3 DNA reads TGCGCCAGCAGCTCTCAGCCCTTAGGAGGTAACATTCAGTACTTC.

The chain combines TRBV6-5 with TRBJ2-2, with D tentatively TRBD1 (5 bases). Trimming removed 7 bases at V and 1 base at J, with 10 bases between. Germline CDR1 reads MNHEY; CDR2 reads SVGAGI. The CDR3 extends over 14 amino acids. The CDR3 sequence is CASTRAQNTGELFF. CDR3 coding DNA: TGTGCCAGCACCAGGGCTCAGAACACCGGGGAGCTGTTTTTT.

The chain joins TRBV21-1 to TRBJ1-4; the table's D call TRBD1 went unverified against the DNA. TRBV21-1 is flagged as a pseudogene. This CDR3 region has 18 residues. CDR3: CASSPGDRDFWTNEKLFF. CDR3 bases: TGTGCCAGCAGCCCGGGGGACAGGGATTTTTGGACTAATGAAAAACTGTTTTTT.

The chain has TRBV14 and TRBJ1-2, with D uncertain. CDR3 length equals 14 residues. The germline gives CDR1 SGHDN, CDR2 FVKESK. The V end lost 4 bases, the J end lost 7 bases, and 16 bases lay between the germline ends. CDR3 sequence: CASSRVSIGGGYTF. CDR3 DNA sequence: TGTGCCAGCAGCCGAGTTAGCATTGGCGGTGGCTACACCTTC.